One sample yielded the 8 T cell receptor beta chains listed below, sequenced in a study of blood T cell repertoires in COVID-19. The assay was immunoSEQ multiplex PCR, and TCRdb's table has in-frame clones only and misses some. This sample has roughly 80,000 clones, with over 75% found just once. Sequenced: peripheral blood. The receptors originated from a man in his fifties with acute or convalescent COVID-19.

The gene calls are TRBV12-3 or TRBV12-4 and TRBJ1-1; D ambiguous. The CDR3 runs to 12 residues. Trimming removed 8 bases from V and 1 base from J, with 8 bases in between. The CDR3 DNA follows: TGTGCCAGCCGGCCAGGGAACACTGAAGCTTTCTTT. It yields the protein CASRPGNTEAFF.

The rearrangement uses TRBV5-6 and TRBJ2-1, with TRBD2 as a possible D gene (6 bases). V lost 4 bases and J 1 base, leaving 15 bases between the germline ends. The CDR3 consists of 16 residues. CDR1 and CDR2 (germline): SGHDT, YYEEEE. The CDR3 loop reads CASSTQRGVSYNEQFF. CDR3 nucleotides: TGTGCCAGCAGCACTCAGCGCGGGGTGTCCTACAATGAGCAGTTCTTC.

This clone has just one count. The chain combines TRBV7-8 with TRBJ2-7; D might be TRBD1 (6 bases). The CDR3 loop spans 15 amino acids. The V gene's germline CDR1 is SGHVS and CDR2 FQNEAQ. The germline V and J ends were trimmed by 0 bases and 2 bases, with 11 bases remaining between them. In DNA form, the CDR3 reads TGTGCCAGCAGCTTAGCTCGGACAGTTACCTACGAGCAGTACTTC. This encodes CASSLARTVTYEQYF.

The chain is built from TRBV5-1 and TRBJ2-2; TRBD2 might be the D (5 bases). The V gene lost 3 bases and the J gene lost 2 bases, with 14 bases spanning the gap. CDR1 SGHRS and CDR2 YFSETQ come from the germline V gene. The CDR3 consists of 16 residues. The CDR3 region is CASSWGVRANTGELFF. For the CDR3, the DNA is TGCGCCAGCAGCTGGGGTGTGCGGGCTAACACCGGGGAGCTGTTTTTT. The whole variable domain, remainder taken from reference TRBV5-1 and TRBJ2-2, is KAGVTQTPRYLIKTRGQQVTLSCSPISGHRSVSWYQQTPGQGLQFLFEYFSETQRNKGNFPGRFSGRQFSNSRSEMNVSTLELGDSALYLCASSWGVRANTGELFFGEGSRLTVL.

In this sample, this clone turned up a few times. The chain links TRBV19 to TRBJ1-6, with 8 bases that match TRBD1. V shed 10 bases, J shed 9 bases, and the junction held 8 bases outside the gene matches. The V gene's germline CDR1 is LNHDA and CDR2 SQIVND (reference sequence). This CDR3 comprises 13 residues. CDR3 DNA: TGTGCCACCCGGACAGGGACAAGTTCACCCCTCCACTTT. Translated, it gives CATRTGTSSPLHF.

The J gene is TRBJ2-5, the V gene TRBV15; TRBD1 agrees at 9 bases. CDR3 length: 15 residues. In germline, CDR1 is LNHNV, CDR2 YYDKDF (reference sequence). J lost 3 bases, V lost 3 bases, and 5 bases had no gene match. The CDR3 DNA follows: TGTGCCACCAGCAGGGGGGACAGGGAGAAAGAGACCCAGTACTTC. Encoded protein: CATSRGDREKETQYF.

The chain has TRBV3-1 (or the pseudogene TRBV3-2) and TRBJ2-4, with D tentatively TRBD1 (5 bases). CDR3 length: 17 amino acids. V lost 4 bases, J lost 0 bases, and 16 bases lay in between. CDR1 and CDR2 from the germline V gene are LGHDT and YNNKEL (reference sequence). DNA for the CDR3: TGTGCCAGCAGCCTTGCCGGACAAAGGCTAGCCAAAAACATTCAGTACTTC. Amino acid sequence: CASSLAGQRLAKNIQYF.

The chain employs TRBV16 and TRBJ2-5, with D possibly TRBD2 on 7 matching bases. The CDR3 length is 16 residues. V lost 2 bases, J lost 3 bases, and 16 bases lay in between. CDR1 is KGHSY, CDR2 FQNENV, per germline. In DNA form, the CDR3 reads TGTGCCAGCAGCCAAATTACAGGGAGGGGAAAAGAGACCCAGTACTTC. This gives the protein CASSQITGRGKETQYF.